The rows below give T cell receptor beta chains drawn from one sample of a study of CD8 T cells in ankylosing spondylitis. Via MiXCR, TCRdb re-called the 5' RACE reads, giving one row per CDR3 protein. The repertoire holds over 700,000 distinct CDR3 sequences, with roughly 19% as singletons. The material sequenced was blood, either unsorted or a sorted T cell fraction (not recorded which). These receptors all come from a male donor with ankylosing spondylitis. CDR3s include the opening cysteine and the closing phenylalanine or tryptophan. A D gene is named only where the DNA matches it firmly. Part of the rows lack a size; the others show once, few, many or a class for expanded clones.

CDR3nt	CDR3aa	j_gene	d_gene	v_gene	abundance
TGTGCCAGCACGGGTTGGCTAACGAACAATGAGCAGTTCTTC	CASTGWLTNNEQFF	TRBJ2-1	-	TRBV7-9	-
TGTGCCAGCAGTTTAGGTGGTCAGGGTGCAGGTTACAATGAGCAGTTCTTC	CASSLGGQGAGYNEQFF	TRBJ2-1	-	TRBV12-3/TRBV12-4	-
TGCAGTGCTAGGCCCAGTTTAGCGCCTAGCACAGATACGCAGTATTTT	CSARPSLAPSTDTQYF	TRBJ2-3	-	TRBV20-1	many
TGTGCCAGCAGCTCCCTGTCGAGTGAGGATCAGCCCCAGCATTTT	CASSSLSSEDQPQHF	TRBJ1-5	-	TRBV7-9	few
TGTGCCAGCAGCTTGAGTGGGCTTTACAATGAGCAGTTCTTC	CASSLSGLYNEQFF	TRBJ2-1	-	TRBV5-5	many
TGCGCCAGCAGCGGGGTCAGCGGGGGGGCAGGAGATGAGCAGTTCTTC	CASSGVSGGAGDEQFF	TRBJ2-1	TRBD2	TRBV5-1	-
TGCAGTGCTCCCCGGGACTTCGGACCAGAGACCCAGTACTTC	CSAPRDFGPETQYF	TRBJ2-5	-	TRBV20-1	-
TGCGCCAGCAGTGAATGGGGGATTCAGTACTTC	CASSEWGIQYF	TRBJ2-4	-	TRBV10-2	-
TGCGCCAGCAGCCCCCGAGGGGGCTTAAGCACAGATACGCAGTATTTT	CASSPRGGLSTDTQYF	TRBJ2-3	TRBD1	TRBV5-1	few
TGCAGTGCTAGAATTCGGACTTCACGCACAGATACGCAGTATTTT	CSARIRTSRTDTQYF	TRBJ2-3	-	TRBV20-1	few
TGTGCCTGGAGTGTAAATGGCGGGGCAGGAGATACGCAGTATTTT	CAWSVNGGAGDTQYF	TRBJ2-3	-	TRBV30	-
TGTGCCAGCAGTGAACGCGCGCCTCGGACAGTTTGGACCATATATTTT	CASSERAPRTVWTIYF	TRBJ1-3	-	TRBV6-1	few
TGTGCCAGCAGTTTAGGTAACCGCTACGAGCAGTACTTC	CASSLGNRYEQYF	TRBJ2-7	-	TRBV27	-
TGTGCCAGCAGTTTAGACTACGGCGAGCAGTACTTC	CASSLDYGEQYF	TRBJ2-7	-	TRBV28	-
TGTGCCAGCAGCCACGGGACTAGGAGCGCCGTAGGGGAGACCCAGTACTTC	CASSHGTRSAVGETQYF	TRBJ2-5	TRBD2	TRBV3-1	-
TGTGCCAGCAGACCCCCCGGGCAGGGATCCTATGGCTACACCTTC	CASRPPGQGSYGYTF	TRBJ1-2	-	TRBV12-3/TRBV12-4	-
TGCAGTGCGCCTCGACTAGCGGGAGCGAGACACGAGCAGTACTTC	CSAPRLAGARHEQYF	TRBJ2-7	TRBD2	TRBV20-1	few
TGTGCCAGCAGTGAATACGGGGGGCGGGACAGGCGCTATGGCTACACCTTC	CASSEYGGRDRRYGYTF	TRBJ1-2	TRBD1	TRBV25-1	few
TGCAGTGCCGCCAGGGGGGCTGAGCAGTTCTTC	CSAARGAEQFF	TRBJ2-1	-	TRBV20-1	-
TGCAGTGCTAGAGAGCCCCCGACATTCCGAAGGGGTATGAACACTGAAGCTTTCTTT	CSAREPPTFRRGMNTEAFF	TRBJ1-1	-	TRBV20-1	-
TGCAGCGTTGAAGACGGGAGCCGGAATGAGCAGTTCTTC	CSVEDGSRNEQFF	TRBJ2-1	-	TRBV29-1	-
TGCGCCAGCAGCTTGGTGGGGGGGGAATACAATGAGCAGTTCTTC	CASSLVGGEYNEQFF	TRBJ2-1	TRBD2	TRBV5-1	few
TGTGCCAGTAGTAGGACCGGAGGGGACAATGAGCAGTTCTTC	CASSRTGGDNEQFF	TRBJ2-1	-	TRBV19	few
TGTGCCAGCAGCAAATCCGGGACTAGCGGACACAATGAGCAGTTCTTC	CASSKSGTSGHNEQFF	TRBJ2-1	TRBD2	TRBV7-7	-
TGTGCCAGCAGCATGGGTCGGGCGAGTTTGGGCTATGGCTACACCTTC	CASSMGRASLGYGYTF	TRBJ1-2	-	TRBV6-1	-
TGTGCCAGCAGTTTGTCGGGAGAGCTGTTTTTT	CASSLSGELFF	TRBJ2-2	-	TRBV12-3/TRBV12-4	many
TGTGCCAGCAGCCCGACGGGGACGGAGACTGAAGCTTTCTTT	CASSPTGTETEAFF	TRBJ1-1	-	TRBV7-9	few
TGCGCCAGCAGTCGCCAGGGAGATGAGCAGTTCTTC	CASSRQGDEQFF	TRBJ2-1	-	TRBV5-1	-
TGCGCCAGCAGCTTGGGGCACAGGGGGCTAGGGACTGAAGCTTTCTTT	CASSLGHRGLGTEAFF	TRBJ1-1	TRBD1	TRBV5-1	-
TGTGCCACCAGGGGGACTGGCGGGAGACGGGATGAGCAGCTCTTC	CATRGTGGRRDEQLF	TRBJ2-1	TRBD2	TRBV24-1	-